This passage covers 30 T cell receptor beta chains from one sample sequenced in a study of T cells in tuberculosis. The method was immunoSEQ multiplex PCR; TCRdb's version includes in-frame clones alone and lacks a portion of them. Counted here are tens of thousands of clones, nearly 97% occurring once; the ten biggest clones make up 2% to 2.5%. The sample was PBMCs. Receptors originate from a donor aged 10 to 29 with latent tuberculosis or without tuberculosis infection.

The chain employs TRBV5-8 and TRBJ1-2; 9 bases line up with TRBD1. CDR3 length equals 15 residues. Germline-derived CDR1 and CDR2 are SGHTS and YDEGEE. V dropped 4 bases and J dropped 1; count of bases not matched to a gene: 5. The CDR3 reads CASSATGGGNYGYTF. The CDR3 DNA reads as TGTGCCAGCAGCGCGACAGGGGGGGGTAACTATGGCTACACCTTC.

This sequence joins TRBV19 and TRBJ1-5, with D unclear. The CDR3 runs 15 residues. The germline gives CDR1 LNHDA, CDR2 SQIVND (reference sequence). Trimming cost V 4 bases and J 2 bases, with 12 bases left between them. In DNA, the CDR3 is TGTGCCAGTAGTACGTTGCGGCCCCGCAATCAGCCCCAGCATTTT. Encoded protein: CASSTLRPRNQPQHF.

V and J are TRBV5-4 and TRBJ1-2; 8 bases line up with TRBD1. Germline CDR1 is SGHNT and CDR2 is YYREEE (reference sequence). The CDR3 extends over 15 amino acids. The V segment lost 4 bases and the J segment 2 bases; nucleotides outside the gene matches: 7. The CDR3 here is CASSPDRVNNYGYTF. The CDR3 DNA reads TGTGCCAGCAGCCCGGACAGGGTAAACAACTATGGCTACACCTTC.

In its sample, this clone was seen once. The gene calls are TRBV27 and TRBJ2-7; 8 nucleotides agree with TRBD1. V was pared by 4 bases and J by 2 bases, with 4 bases of the junction left unmatched. Per the germline V gene, CDR1 is MNHEY and CDR2 is SMNVEV (reference sequence). The CDR3 loop spans 14 amino acids. The CDR3 region is CASSSRTGPYEQYF. CDR3 DNA sequence: TGTGCCAGCAGTTCCCGGACAGGGCCCTACGAGCAGTACTTC.

The chain employs TRBV19 and TRBJ1-3; perhaps TRBD1 as D (6 bases). Trimming stripped 6 bases from V and 3 bases from J, with 18 bases between. The germline CDR1 and CDR2 sequences are LNHDA and SQIVND (reference sequence). The CDR3 extends over 16 amino acids. The CDR3, as DNA: TGTGCCAGTAGATGGGGCCGACAGGTATTTGGAAACACCATATATTTT. This gives the protein CASRWGRQVFGNTIYF.

The chain recombines TRBV7-7 with TRBJ2-1; 7 bases are a match to TRBD2. The ends lost 2 bases at V and 7 bases at J; junction bases unmatched: 11. The CDR3 is made up of 16 amino acids. Germline-derived CDR1 and CDR2 are SSHAT and FNYEAQ (reference sequence). The CDR3 nucleotides are TGTGCCAGCAGCTTACACCCCAGCGGGGCGATAAATGAGCAGTTCTTC. This encodes CASSLHPSGAINEQFF.

The chain joins TRBV5-1 to TRBJ1-1; 7 bases match TRBD1. V shed 4 bases, J shed 1 base, and the junction held 4 bases outside the gene matches. CDR3 length: 14 residues. Germline CDR1 SGHRS, CDR2 YFSETQ. The CDR3 DNA reads TGCGCCAGCAGCCCAGGGACAGAGAACACTGAAGCTTTCTTT. This gives the protein CASSPGTENTEAFF.

The J gene is TRBJ2-5, the V gene TRBV9; 14 bases are shared with TRBD2. V dropped 4 bases and J dropped 11; count of bases not matched to a gene: 10. The CDR3 spans 15 residues. Per the germline V gene, CDR1 is SGDLS and CDR2 is YYNGEE. CDR3 in amino acids: CASSLGLAGDGEQYF. CDR3 DNA: TGTGCCAGCAGCTTGGGACTAGCGGGAGATGGGGAGCAGTACTTC.

The chain joins TRBV2 to TRBJ2-2; D is possibly TRBD2 (6 bases). Trimming left V 6 bases short and J 0 bases short, with 11 bases between. The CDR3 covers 15 residues. Germline CDR1 is SNHLY and CDR2 is FYNNEI. In DNA, the CDR3 is TGTGCCAGCAGCGGAGGGGTCGCGAACACCGGGGAGCTGTTTTTT. It translates to CASSGGVANTGELFF.

This chain connects TRBV5-1 to TRBJ2-3, with a weak D call TRBD2 (5 bases). This CDR3 has 15 amino acids. V was pared by 0 bases and J by 2 bases, with 10 bases between. CDR1 and CDR2 (germline): SGHRS, YFSETQ. The CDR3 protein is CASSLGGSFTDTQYF. In DNA form, the CDR3 reads TGCGCCAGCAGCTTGGGAGGGAGTTTCACAGATACGCAGTATTTT.

The rearrangement links TRBV10-2 to TRBJ1-4; D is possibly TRBD1 (6 bases). Trimming removed 4 bases at V and 8 bases at J, with 14 bases between. The CDR3 sequence is 14 residues long. CDR1 WSHSY and CDR2 SAAADI come from the germline V gene. The CDR3 nucleotides read TGCGCCAGCAGTGTACAGGGACCGGGGGAAAAACTGTTTTTT. The encoded protein is CASSVQGPGEKLFF.

This chain connects TRBV5-4 to TRBJ2-1; 12 bases are a match to TRBD2. The CDR3 length is 15 residues. Trimming at V came to 3 bases and at J to 7 bases, leaving 5 bases not matched to a gene. Germline lookup yields CDR1 SGHNT and CDR2 YYREEE (reference sequence). The CDR3 sequence: CASSSSTSGGNEQFF. The DNA for the CDR3 is TGTGCCAGCAGCTCCTCGACTAGCGGGGGTAATGAGCAGTTCTTC.

This clone was seen just once. V gene TRBV11-2 combines with J gene TRBJ2-7; weak D call: TRBD1 (6 bases). Looked up from germline, CDR1 is SGHAT and CDR2 is FQNNGV. CDR3 length equals 14 residues. Trimming shortened V by 4 bases and J by 2 bases, and 12 bases separated the two germline ends. In DNA form, the CDR3 reads TGTGCCAGCAGCTCGTGGACAGACCCCTACGAGCAGTACTTC. Translating gives CASSSWTDPYEQYF.

The chain carries TRBV27 and TRBJ1-2; TRBD1 might be the D (6 bases). With 3 bases removed from V and 4 bases from J, the gap between germline ends came to 12 bases. The CDR3 loop spans 14 amino acids. Germline assignment: CDR1 MNHEY and CDR2 SMNVEV (reference sequence). The CDR3 spells CASSFSGHIYGYTF. As DNA, the CDR3 is TGTGCCAGCAGTTTCTCGGGACACATCTATGGCTACACCTTC.

As to this clone: Relative to the germline gene, one junction end is altered; a read error may explain this. The chain is built from TRBV7-7 and TRBJ2-1, with 7 bases aligning to TRBD1. This CDR3 spans 15 amino acids. Germline V gives CDR1 SSHAT, CDR2 FNYEAQ (reference sequence). For the CDR3, the DNA is TGTGCTAGCAGCTTAGAACAGGGGACCTACAATGAGCAGTTCTTC. Its protein is CASSLEQGTYNEQFF.

The chain uses TRBV4-2 and TRBJ1-2; weak D call: TRBD1 (5 bases). V was shortened by 0 bases and J by 3 bases, with 8 bases between the two germline ends. Germline values: CDR1 LGHNA, CDR2 YNFKEQ. The CDR3 is 14 amino acids. The CDR3 nucleotides read TGTGCCAGCAGCCAAGAGGTCAGGGACTATGGCTACACCTTC. This encodes CASSQEVRDYGYTF.

This sequence joins TRBV19 and TRBJ1-5, with D unclear. This CDR3 spans 13 amino acids. V was cut by 5 bases and J by 6 bases, with 11 bases left in between. The germline V gene encodes CDR1 LNHDA and CDR2 SQIVND (reference sequence). CDR3 sequence: CASSPDEGQPQHF. The CDR3, as DNA: TGTGCCAGTAGTCCCGACGAGGGTCAGCCCCAGCATTTT.

In this sample, this clone turned up once. The chain links TRBV6-4 to TRBJ2-2; 7 nucleotides line up with TRBD2. The CDR3 runs to 15 residues. Germline V gene lookup returns CDR1 MRHNA and CDR2 SNTAGT. After removal of 2 bases from V and 0 bases from J, the junction contained 0 bases not matched to a gene. CDR3 sequence (DNA): TGTGCCAGCAGTGACACTAGCGCGAACACCGGGGAGCTGTTTTTT. It codes for CASSDTSANTGELFF.

This clone came up once. The CDR3 coding sequence is TGTGCCAGCAGCGTAGACCCGGAGGGAACTGAAGCTTTCTTT. It is translated as CASSVDPEGTEAFF. The V and J genes are TRBV9 and TRBJ1-1; no clear D gene. The CDR3 totals 14 residues. Per the germline V gene, CDR1 is SGDLS and CDR2 is YYNGEE. Trimming left V 0 bases short and J 5 bases short, with 11 bases between.

V is TRBV5-4 and J is TRBJ1-5, with unresolved D. Trimming cost V 4 bases and J 2 bases, with 7 bases left between them. Germline lookup yields CDR1 SGHNT and CDR2 YYREEE (reference sequence). CDR3 length: 13 residues. The CDR3 reads CASSREGNQPQHF. CDR3 nucleotide sequence: TGTGCCAGCAGCCGGGAGGGCAATCAGCCCCAGCATTTT. Full variable domain (outside the CDR3, taken from reference TRBV5-4 and TRBJ1-5): ETGVTQSPTHLIKTRGQQVTLRCSSQSGHNTVSWYQQALGQGPQFIFQYYREEENGRGNFPPRFSGLQFPNYSSELNVNALELDDSALYLCASSREGNQPQHFGDGTRLSIL.

The chain carries TRBV12-5 and TRBJ2-7; D remains unclear. Germline V gene sequence: CDR1 LGHNT, CDR2 FRNRAP. The germline V and J ends were trimmed by 0 bases and 0 bases, with 24 bases remaining between them. The CDR3 spans 20 residues. CDR3 in amino acids: CASGLVLPTLKATLSYEQYF. The CDR3 nucleotides are TGTGCTAGTGGTTTGGTCCTTCCCACTTTAAAAGCGACCCTCTCCTACGAGCAGTACTTC.

This chain links TRBV12-1 with TRBJ1-6; TRBD1 reflects the table's D call only, with no check against the DNA. TRBV12-1 is flagged as a pseudogene. There are 14 residues in the CDR3. The CDR3 nucleotides read TGTGCCAGCAGCCACAGGGTCTGTAATTCACCCCTCCACTTT. Its protein is CASSHRVCNSPLHF.

The chain uses TRBV5-7 and TRBJ1-1; TRBD1 matches 11 bases. TRBV5-7 is designated an ORF whose function remains uncertain. The V gene end was trimmed by 4 bases and the J gene end by 1 base; junction bases not matched to a gene: 6. The CDR3 is made up of 16 amino acids. CDR3 amino acids: CASSGQDRGRNTEAFF. The DNA of the CDR3 is TGTGCCAGCAGCGGGCAGGACAGGGGGCGGAACACTGAAGCTTTCTTT.

This rearrangement joins TRBV6-6 to TRBJ1-3; no firm D call. Germline V gene data show CDR1 as MNHNY and CDR2 as SVGAGI (reference sequence). The CDR3 runs to 16 residues. Trimming pared 5 bases from V and 0 bases from J, leaving 14 bases between. Here the CDR3 DNA reads TGTGCCAGCAGTAATGCACCTACGTTCTCTGGAAACACCATATATTTT. It specifies CASSNAPTFSGNTIYF.

The chain carries TRBV10-3 and TRBJ2-7; TRBD2 might be the D (7 bases). Germline V CDR1 and CDR2: ENHRY, SYGVKD. CDR3 size: 14 residues. Trimming pared 5 bases from V and 0 bases from J, leaving 11 bases between. CDR3 sequence: CAISQGRDSYEQYF. The CDR3 coding sequence is TGTGCCATCAGTCAGGGGAGGGACTCCTACGAGCAGTACTTC.

This chain uses TRBV6-5 with TRBJ1-1, with 10 bases matching TRBD1. The V and J ends lost 0 bases and 5 bases, in that order; junction bases with no gene match: 6. The germline CDR1 and CDR2 sequences are MNHEY and SVGAGI. The CDR3 covers 16 residues. CDR3 residues: CASSYSPDRGRTEAFF. The CDR3 coding sequence is TGTGCCAGCAGTTACTCGCCAGACAGGGGGCGGACTGAAGCTTTCTTT.

The chain uses TRBV6-5 and TRBJ1-4; 8 nucleotides match TRBD1. With 0 bases clipped from V and 7 bases from J, the junction kept 4 bases outside the gene matches. In germline, CDR1 is MNHEY, CDR2 SVGAGI. The length of the CDR3 is 15 residues. The CDR3 spells CASSYSQGAVEKLFF. The CDR3 nucleotides are TGTGCCAGCAGTTACTCCCAGGGGGCGGTTGAAAAACTGTTTTTT.

The chain employs TRBV19 and TRBJ1-1; a possible D gene is TRBD1 (6 bases). The V end lost 7 bases, the J end lost 1 base, and 16 bases lay between the germline ends. Germline assignment: CDR1 LNHDA and CDR2 SQIVND (reference sequence). This CDR3 is 15 amino acids long. CDR3 protein: CASNPYGGRNTEAFF. The CDR3 coding sequence is TGTGCCAGTAACCCCTACGGGGGGCGGAACACTGAAGCTTTCTTT.

This chain connects TRBV10-3 to TRBJ1-1; D is undetermined. V was pared by 3 bases and J by 8 bases, with 7 bases between. The CDR3 is 11 amino acids. Germline V gene data show CDR1 as ENHRY and CDR2 as SYGVKD. CDR3 sequence reads: CAISDRAEAFF. For the CDR3, the DNA is TGTGCCATCAGTGACCGAGCCGAAGCTTTCTTT.

The chain's CDR3 is CASSLGLAGGSTDTQYF. DNA of the CDR3: TGTGCCAGCAGCTTAGGATTAGCGGGAGGTAGCACAGATACGCAGTATTTT. V gene TRBV7-8 combines with J gene TRBJ2-3; 10 nucleotides align to TRBD2. From germline, CDR1 is SGHVS and CDR2 FQNEAQ. CDR3 length: 17 amino acids. The V segment lost 1 base and the J segment 0 bases; nucleotides outside the gene matches: 4.